The 29 T cell receptor beta chains listed next were all sequenced from one sample in a study of blood T cells in healthy people across ages. A second PCR of 7 to 11 cycles used a sample-barcoded 5' primer and a J-beta primer mix. TCRdb called the 5' RACE reads again in MiXCR, with one record for every CDR3 protein. The sample shows about 1 million distinct CDR3 sequences, 20% to 25% of them seen only once. The same specimen was also included in a second study, on T cells of mothers and their children.

Sequencing was carried out using blood. The receptors derive from a girl aged 2 to 10 in good health.

This clonotype was counted a few times. This chain joins TRBV29-1 and TRBJ2-5; weak D call: TRBD1 (6 bases). The V and J ends lost 1 base and 5 bases respectively, with 20 bases between them. In germline, CDR1 is SQVTM, CDR2 ANQGSEA. This CDR3 contains 16 residues. This CDR3 is CSVEGIEQGERETQYF. The DNA of the CDR3 is TGCAGCGTTGAAGGTATAGAACAGGGCGAGCGTGAGACCCAGTACTTC.

This clonotype showed up many times. One end of the junction is discordant with germline, which a read error may explain. This sequence joins TRBV18 and TRBJ2-1; 9 nucleotides match TRBD2. Germline V gives CDR1 KGHSH, CDR2 LQKENI. This CDR3 is built from 15 residues. Written as DNA, the CDR3 is TGCGCCAGCAGCCCATTAGCGGGAGCCTACAATGAGCAGTTCTTC. Translated, it gives CASSPLAGAYNEQFF.

The chain is built from TRBV28 and TRBJ2-5; D remains unclear. With 8 bases removed from V and 3 bases from J, the gap between germline ends came to 13 bases. The CDR3 consists of 13 residues. Germline V gives CDR1 MDHEN, CDR2 SYDVKM. The CDR3 DNA reads TGTGCCAGCTCGGTACGGGTAAAAGAGACCCAGTACTTC. This sequence encodes CASSVRVKETQYF. Together with reference TRBV28 and TRBJ2-5, the CDR3 gives the full variable domain: DVKVTQSSRYLVKRTGEKVFLECVQDMDHENMFWYRQDPGLGLRLIYFSYDVKMKEKGDIPEGYSVSREKKERFSLILESASTNQTSMYLCASSVRVKETQYFGPGTRLLVL.

This clonotype was detected a few times. The gene calls are TRBV29-1 and TRBJ2-2; D remains ambiguous. CDR1 and CDR2 from the germline V gene are SQVTM and ANQGSEA. The CDR3 runs to 12 residues. V lost 7 bases, J lost 8 bases, and 14 bases lay in between. CDR3 sequence: CSARVPGGELFF. In nucleotides, the CDR3 is TGCAGCGCCCGGGTGCCTGGGGGGGAGCTGTTTTTT.

This clonotype turned up a few times. The rearrangement uses TRBV4-1 and TRBJ2-5, with D unresolved. V gave up 2 bases and J gave up 7 bases, with 20 bases separating them. CDR1 is MGHRA, CDR2 YSYEKL, per germline. This CDR3 is built from 16 residues. For the CDR3, the DNA is TGCGCCAGCAGCCAAACTTCAGTAGTTGGGATCGGGACCCAGTACTTC. The encoded protein is CASSQTSVVGIGTQYF.

This clonotype was seen only a few times. The chain couples TRBV5-6 to TRBJ2-4; 7 bases are shared with TRBD2. Germline loops: CDR1 SGHDT, CDR2 YYEEEE. Trimming at V came to 6 bases and at J to 7 bases, leaving 7 bases not matched to a gene. CDR3 length: 13 amino acids. Here the CDR3 reads CASMIAGRNIQYF. The CDR3 nucleotides read TGTGCCAGCATGATAGCGGGTCGGAACATTCAGTACTTC.

This clonotype was seen only a few times. This chain joins TRBV7-2 and TRBJ1-1; D may be TRBD1 (5 bases). V was clipped by 2 bases and J by 6 bases, with 10 bases between them. Germline V gives CDR1 SGHTA, CDR2 FQGNSA. CDR3 length equals 13 residues. In DNA form, the CDR3 reads TGTGCCAGCAGCTTACAGGGCACCCCTGAAGCTTTCTTT. Protein: CASSLQGTPEAFF.

V and J are TRBV28 and TRBJ1-1, with D unresolved. With 2 bases removed from V and 6 bases from J, the gap between germline ends came to 16 bases. The germline V gene has CDR1 MDHEN and CDR2 SYDVKM. The CDR3 spans 15 residues. CDR3 in amino acids: CASSLTSMTNPEAFF. The CDR3 DNA follows: TGTGCCAGCAGTTTAACCTCGATGACAAACCCTGAAGCTTTCTTT.

The genes are TRBV12-3 or TRBV12-4 and TRBJ2-5, with D possibly matching TRBD2 (5 bases). CDR3 length: 12 amino acids. Trimming took off 9 bases at V and 7 bases at J, with 15 bases between the two ends. CDR3 residues: CASRGQVGTQYF. As DNA, the CDR3 is TGTGCCAGTCGCGGGCAGGTTGGGACCCAGTACTTC.

This clonotype was detected many times. Here the CDR3 reads CASSSWGQETQYF. The DNA for the CDR3 is TGTGCCAGCAGCTCGTGGGGCCAAGAGACCCAGTACTTC. The V gene is TRBV7-9, the J gene TRBJ2-5; D unclear. This CDR3 is built from 13 residues. Germline V gives CDR1 SEHNR, CDR2 FQNEAQ (reference sequence). V was trimmed by 4 bases and J by 1 base, leaving 7 bases between them.

This clonotype was counted a few times. V usage is TRBV13 and J usage is TRBJ2-5; 8 positions match TRBD2. V lost 8 bases and J lost 2; bases outside the gene matches: 22. CDR3 size: 19 residues. Germline loops: CDR1 PRHDT, CDR2 FYEKMQ (reference sequence). CDR3 protein: CASDVSSGGTAGEQETQYF. The CDR3 DNA reads TGTGCCAGCGACGTAAGCAGCGGGGGAACAGCAGGGGAGCAAGAGACCCAGTACTTC.

The chain combines TRBV30 with TRBJ2-3; D remains ambiguous. The germline V and J ends were trimmed by 8 bases and 14 bases, with 14 bases remaining between them. The length of the CDR3 is 9 residues. Germline V lookup: CDR1 GTSNPN, CDR2 SVGIG (reference sequence). The CDR3 coding sequence is TGTGCCCGACCCCTCCGAGGGTATTTT. Residues: CARPLRGYF.

This clonotype was counted between two and nine times. The chain recombines TRBV20-1 with TRBJ2-3; D is uncertain. Deletions cut 3 bases from V and 1 base from J, with 8 bases between. CDR3 length: 13 amino acids. In germline, CDR1 is DFQATT, CDR2 SNEGSKA (reference sequence). In nucleotides, the CDR3 is TGCAGTGCTAGGGGCCGGGGCACAGATACGCAGTATTTT. Its translation: CSARGRGTDTQYF.

The V gene is TRBV27, the J gene TRBJ1-2; D unresolved. Germline V gene data show CDR1 as MNHEY and CDR2 as SMNVEV (reference sequence). V was shortened by 6 bases and J by 7 bases, with 15 bases between the two germline ends. CDR3 size: 13 residues. The chain's CDR3 is CASSWSRMVGYTF. CDR3 DNA sequence: TGTGCCAGCAGCTGGTCGCGTATGGTTGGCTACACCTTC.

The chain has TRBV4-1 and TRBJ2-7; the match to TRBD1 covers 8 bases. The V gene end was trimmed by 1 base and the J gene end by 7 bases; junction bases not matched to a gene: 9. Germline CDR1 and CDR2: MGHRA and YSYEKL. This CDR3 contains 15 residues. In nucleotides, the CDR3 is TGCGCCAGCAGCCAAGGATTGTCGGGACAGGAGGAGCAGTACTTC. Its translation: CASSQGLSGQEEQYF.

This clonotype was found a few times. The rearrangement joins TRBV4-3 to TRBJ1-1; D unresolved. The V gene's germline CDR1 is LGHNA and CDR2 YSLEER. This CDR3 contains 13 residues. V lost 0 bases to trimming and J lost 7 bases, with 9 bases between them. Here the CDR3 reads CASSQDRFSEAFF. In DNA form, the CDR3 reads TGCGCCAGCAGCCAAGATAGGTTTAGTGAAGCTTTCTTT.

The chain employs TRBV19 and TRBJ2-5; a possible D gene is TRBD2 (6 bases). The end of the DNA fits TRBJ2-1 better, so the J call may be wrong. The length of the CDR3 is 13 residues. CDR1 is LNHDA, CDR2 SQIVND, per germline (reference sequence). The CDR3 region is CASSRGTFNEQFF. CDR3 nucleotides: TGTGCCAGTAGTAGGGGGACTTTCAATGAGCAGTTCTTC.

This clonotype has a handful of counts. J is TRBJ2-1 and V is TRBV5-5, with D perhaps being TRBD1 or TRBD2 (5 bases each). The CDR3 runs 15 residues. CDR1 is SGHKS and CDR2 is YYEKEE in the germline V gene (reference sequence). V gave up 4 bases and J gave up 6 bases, with 17 bases separating them. CDR3 DNA sequence: TGTGCCAGCAGCCTACCCCGTGGGGCGGGCAATGAGCAGTTCTTC. Translated: CASSLPRGAGNEQFF.

The table lists this clonotype with a few counts. Germline is not matched at one junction end, which may reflect a read error. This sequence joins TRBV7-7 and TRBJ2-2, with D possibly being TRBD2 (5 bases). This CDR3 spans 13 amino acids. Germline-derived CDR1 and CDR2 are SSHAT and FNYEAQ (reference sequence). In nucleotides, the CDR3 is TGTGCTAGCAGCTCCCTAGCCGGCGGGGAGCTGTTTTTT. Translation: CASSSLAGGELFF.

Remarks on this clonotype: An end of the junction differs from the germline gene, which may be a read error. CDR3 residues: CVSSFRGKAFF. CDR3 nucleotides: TGTGTCAGCAGTTTTAGAGGGAAAGCTTTCTTT. The chain links TRBV12-3 or TRBV12-4 to TRBJ1-1; D uncertain. The CDR3 runs 11 residues.

V gene TRBV20-1 combines with J gene TRBJ2-5; no definite D call. The end of the DNA fits TRBJ2-1 better, so the J call may be wrong. CDR1 and CDR2 (germline): DFQATT, SNEGSKA (reference sequence). The CDR3 extends over 13 amino acids. DNA for the CDR3: TGCAGTGCTAGCCGCGTTCTCCAAAGGGAGCAGTTCTTC. It encodes CSASRVLQREQFF.

This clonotype was seen a handful of times. The CDR3 protein is CAGVDSRDVTEAFF. DNA for the CDR3: TGTGCCGGCGTAGACAGTCGGGATGTCACTGAAGCTTTCTTT. The J gene is TRBJ1-1, the V gene TRBV7-9, with D possibly being TRBD1 (5 bases). Trimming left V 11 bases short and J 4 bases short, with 20 bases between. From germline, CDR1 is SEHNR and CDR2 FQNEAQ (reference sequence). The CDR3 has 14 amino acids.

The V call is TRBV9, the J call TRBJ1-2; D is unresolved. The CDR3 has 12 residues. Trimming pared 0 bases from V and 8 bases from J, leaving 8 bases between. The germline gives CDR1 SGDLS, CDR2 YYNGEE. DNA of the CDR3: TGTGCCAGCAGCGTAGACGGGCCCGGCTACACCTTC. Amino acids: CASSVDGPGYTF.

This clonotype has only one observation. The gene calls are TRBV20-1 and TRBJ2-5; TRBD1 or TRBD2 may be the D gene (6 bases each). The DNA end lines up better with TRBJ2-1; the J call may be wrong. The CDR3 totals 14 residues. Germline CDR1 reads DFQATT; CDR2 reads SNEGSKA (reference sequence). The CDR3 DNA is TGCAGTGCTAGGAGGGGAAAGGGGGGCGATGAGCAGTTCTTC. The encoded protein is CSARRGKGGDEQFF.

This clonotype was counted between two and nine times. The chain couples TRBV7-9 to TRBJ2-1, with D possibly being TRBD2 (6 bases). The CDR3 is made up of 16 amino acids. CDR1 is SEHNR, CDR2 FQNEAQ, per germline (reference sequence). Trimming took 5 bases from V and 6 from J, leaving 20 bases between them. CDR3 DNA: TGTGCCAGCAGCCCTGTTGGGCGGGAATCAATCAATGAGCAGTTCTTC. Its translation is CASSPVGRESINEQFF. Looking up the rest from reference TRBV7-9 and TRBJ2-1 gives the full variable domain: DTGVSQNPRHKITKRGQNVTFRCDPISEHNRLYWYRQTLGQGPEFLTYFQNEAQLEKSRLLSDRFSAERPKGSFSTLEIQRTEQGDSAMYLCASSPVGRESINEQFFGPGTRLTVL.

The V and J genes are TRBV7-9 and TRBJ2-5, with D tentatively TRBD2 (6 bases). V was cut by 1 base and J by 0 bases, with 15 bases left in between. The CDR3 runs 17 residues. CDR1 is SEHNR, CDR2 FQNEAQ, per germline (reference sequence). This CDR3 reads CASSLDRRAADQETQYF. In DNA, the CDR3 is TGTGCCAGCAGCTTAGACAGGAGGGCGGCAGACCAAGAGACCCAGTACTTC.

This clonotype has more than one count but fewer than ten. This chain links TRBV29-1 with TRBJ2-1; D unclear. With 3 bases removed from V and 0 bases from J, the gap between germline ends came to 15 bases. Germline V gives CDR1 SQVTM, CDR2 ANQGSEA. The CDR3 totals 16 residues. The DNA of the CDR3 is TGCAGCGTTGAGGTCTTAGGGTCAAACTCCTACAATGAGCAGTTCTTC. It encodes CSVEVLGSNSYNEQFF.

The genes are TRBV29-1 and TRBJ2-3, with 9 bases identical to TRBD1. CDR3 size: 14 residues. The J segment lost 2 bases and the V segment lost 6 bases, leaving 6 bases of the junction unmatched. From germline, CDR1 is SQVTM and CDR2 ANQGSEA. CDR3 bases: TGCAGCGTCGGGCGGACAGGGGACACAGATACGCAGTATTTT. Residues: CSVGRTGDTDTQYF.

This clonotype was seen just once. The J gene is TRBJ1-2, the V gene TRBV7-9; the D is unclear. Trimming cost V 4 bases and J 4 bases, with 10 bases left between them. Germline assignment: CDR1 SEHNR and CDR2 FQNEAQ (reference sequence). This CDR3 is 13 amino acids long. The CDR3 reads CASSSDVSYGYTF. As DNA, the CDR3 is TGTGCCAGCAGCTCCGATGTTAGCTATGGCTACACCTTC. Combining the CDR3 with reference TRBV7-9 and TRBJ1-2 gives the whole variable domain DTGVSQNPRHKITKRGQNVTFRCDPISEHNRLYWYRQTLGQGPEFLTYFQNEAQLEKSRLLSDRFSAERPKGSFSTLEIQRTEQGDSAMYLCASSSDVSYGYTFGSGTRLTVV.